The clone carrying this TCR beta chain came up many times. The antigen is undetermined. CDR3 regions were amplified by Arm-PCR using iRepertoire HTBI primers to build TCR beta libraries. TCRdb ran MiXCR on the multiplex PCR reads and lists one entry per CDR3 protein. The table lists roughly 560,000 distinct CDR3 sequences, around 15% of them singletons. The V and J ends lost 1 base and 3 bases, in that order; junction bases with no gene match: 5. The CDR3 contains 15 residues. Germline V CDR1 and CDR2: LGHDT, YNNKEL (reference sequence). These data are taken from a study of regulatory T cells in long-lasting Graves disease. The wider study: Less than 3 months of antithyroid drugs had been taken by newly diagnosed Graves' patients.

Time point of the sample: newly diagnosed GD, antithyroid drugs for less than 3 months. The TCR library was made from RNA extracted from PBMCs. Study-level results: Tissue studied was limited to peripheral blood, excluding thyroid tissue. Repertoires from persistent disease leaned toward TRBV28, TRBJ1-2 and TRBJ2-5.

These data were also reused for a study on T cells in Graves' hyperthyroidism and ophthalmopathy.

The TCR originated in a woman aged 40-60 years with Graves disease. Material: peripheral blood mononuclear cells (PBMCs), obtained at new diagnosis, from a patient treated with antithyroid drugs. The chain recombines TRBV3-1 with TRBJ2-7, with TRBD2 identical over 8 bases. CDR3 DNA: TGTGCCAGCAGCCAAGGTGGGACTAGTGGCTACGAGCAGTACTTC. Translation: CASSQGGTSGYEQYF.